These 18 T cell receptor beta chains share one sample of origin, sequenced in a study of blood T cell repertoires in COVID-19. This table comes from immunoSEQ multiplex PCR, and its TCRdb copy is limited to in-frame clones, with some not included. The sample shows about 140,000 clones, approximately 80% of them seen only once. The material sequenced was peripheral blood. These receptors all stem from a man aged 55 to 70 with active or convalescent COVID-19.

V usage is TRBV3-1 (or the pseudogene TRBV3-2) and J usage is TRBJ2-7; a weak D match, TRBD1 (6 bases). V shed 9 bases and J shed 2 bases, with 11 bases lying between them. Per the germline V gene, CDR1 is LGHDT and CDR2 is YNNKEL (reference sequence). The CDR3 is 12 residues long. This CDR3 reads CASGDRPYEQYF. The CDR3 coding sequence is TGTGCCAGTGGCGACAGGCCCTACGAGCAGTACTTC.

The chain is built from TRBV18 and TRBJ1-4, with D possibly being TRBD1 (6 bases). The CDR3 is 17 residues long. Germline CDR1 reads KGHSH; CDR2 reads LQKENI. Trimming took off 5 bases at V and 0 bases at J, with 16 bases between the two ends. CDR3 nucleotide sequence: TGTGCCAGCTCATTGTGGACAGTTTTATCAACTAATGAAAAACTGTTTTTT. It codes for CASSLWTVLSTNEKLFF.

The chain links TRBV6-2 or TRBV6-3 to TRBJ2-1; TRBD1 aligns across 8 bases. This CDR3 has 17 amino acids. CDR1 is MNHEY and CDR2 is SVGEGT in the germline V gene. V lost 2 bases, J lost 3 bases, and 9 bases stayed unmatched. Here the CDR3 DNA reads TGTGCCAGCAGTTACAGTCCTCCGACAGGGGTCTACAATGAGCAGTTCTTC. It encodes CASSYSPPTGVYNEQFF.

The J gene is TRBJ2-3, the V gene TRBV15; the match to TRBD2 covers 9 bases. This CDR3 has 17 residues. Germline V CDR1 and CDR2: LNHNV, YYDKDF (reference sequence). Unmatched junction bases numbered 11, after V lost 0 bases and J lost 7 bases. This chain's CDR3 is CATSREGSGGEGYTQYF. The CDR3 region has the DNA TGTGCCACCAGCAGAGAAGGTAGCGGGGGCGAGGGATATACGCAGTATTTT.

This clone has more than one count but fewer than ten. This specimen includes other DNA sequences encoding the same CDR3. The chain uses TRBV18 and TRBJ1-2; D gene ambiguous. Germline loops: CDR1 KGHSH, CDR2 LQKENI. This CDR3 has 14 amino acids. Between the trimmed V and J ends, which lost 0 bases and 0 bases, there was a span of 5 bases. CDR3 DNA sequence: TGTGCCAGCTCACCACCGACTGCTAACTATGGCTACACCTTC. Encoded protein: CASSPPTANYGYTF.

The chain employs TRBV25-1 and TRBJ2-1, with TRBD2 identical over 9 bases. The CDR3 contains 16 residues. Trimming removed 3 bases from V and 0 bases from J; junction bases left unmatched: 3. From germline, CDR1 is MGHDK and CDR2 SYGVNS. The CDR3 protein is CASSDLAGSSYNEQFF. DNA for the CDR3: TGTGCCAGCAGTGATCTAGCGGGGAGCTCCTACAATGAGCAGTTCTTC.

For this clone: At one of its ends the junction is not consistent with the germline gene, which may arise from a read error. The chain recombines TRBV7-7 with TRBJ1-4; D gene uncertain. Germline assignment: CDR1 SSHAT and CDR2 FNYEAQ (reference sequence). The CDR3 covers 17 residues. The CDR3 sequence is CASSLANTSGENEKLFF. Here the CDR3 DNA reads TGTGCTAGCAGCTTAGCGAATACTAGTGGGGAAAATGAAAAACTGTTTTTT.

The CDR3 DNA reads TGTGCCAGCAGTCGACAGGGTCTCTACGAGCAGTACTTC. It yields the protein CASSRQGLYEQYF. This chain uses TRBV6-2 or TRBV6-3 with TRBJ2-7; 7 nucleotides align to TRBD1. Germline CDR1 and CDR2: MNHEY and SVGEGT. The V segment lost 5 bases and the J segment 3 bases; nucleotides outside the gene matches: 4. The CDR3 is made up of 13 amino acids.

This rearrangement joins TRBV24-1 to TRBJ2-3; 10 nucleotides line up with TRBD2. The CDR3 covers 19 residues. V shed 4 bases and J 0 bases; nucleotides not matched to a gene: 12. Germline V CDR1 and CDR2: KGHDR, SFDVKD. As DNA, the CDR3 is TGTGCCACCAGTGACCCCCCCGGGACTAGCGAGTCTAGCACAGATACGCAGTATTTT. Translating it yields CATSDPPGTSESSTDTQYF.

The V and J genes are TRBV5-5 and TRBJ2-3; perhaps TRBD1 as D (6 bases). Deletions cut 3 bases from V and 2 bases from J, with 19 bases between. Germline V lookup: CDR1 SGHKS, CDR2 YYEKEE (reference sequence). This CDR3 contains 17 residues. CDR3 bases: TGTGCCAGCAGCTCGCGCCCCCCTACAGGGATCACAGATACGCAGTATTTT. Translation: CASSSRPPTGITDTQYF.

This clone was picked up one time. This chain links TRBV6-1 with TRBJ1-2; perhaps TRBD1 as D (5 bases). V was trimmed by 3 bases and J by 4 bases, leaving 6 bases between them. CDR1 and CDR2 from the germline V gene are MNHNS and SASEGT. This CDR3 is 12 amino acids long. The CDR3, as DNA: TGTGCCAGCAGTGAGGACACCTATGGCTACACCTTC. It translates to CASSEDTYGYTF.

The chain employs TRBV7-2 and TRBJ2-5; 11 nucleotides match TRBD1. V trimming: 5 bases; J trimming: 4 bases; junction bases outside the gene matches: 6. The CDR3 consists of 15 residues. The germline V gene encodes CDR1 SGHTA and CDR2 FQGNSA. CDR3 region: CASSQGQGERETQYF. In DNA, the CDR3 is TGTGCCAGCAGCCAGGGACAGGGGGAGCGAGAGACCCAGTACTTC.

This chain links TRBV11-2 with TRBJ2-1, with TRBD2 matching 9 bases. There are 15 residues in the CDR3. CDR1 is SGHAT, CDR2 FQNNGV, per germline. J lost 4 bases, V lost 2 bases, and 3 bases had no gene match. CDR3: CASSLTAGGYNEQFF. CDR3 in DNA: TGTGCCAGCAGCTTAACCGCGGGGGGGTACAATGAGCAGTTCTTC.

J is TRBJ2-5 and V is TRBV4-3, with 9 bases aligning to TRBD2. V trimming: 3 bases; J trimming: 5 bases; junction bases outside the gene matches: 13. Germline V gene sequence: CDR1 LGHNA, CDR2 YSLEER. This CDR3 is 17 amino acids long. The CDR3 bases are TGCGCCAGCAGCCAGGGCGGGGGGGCAGGGATTACGGAGACCCAGTACTTC. Encoded protein: CASSQGGGAGITETQYF.

The chain joins TRBV18 to TRBJ1-5; possible D gene TRBD1, 6 bases. This CDR3 has 19 residues. CDR1 is KGHSH and CDR2 is LQKENI in the germline V gene. Trimming shortened V by 3 bases and J by 0 bases, and 21 bases separated the two germline ends. The CDR3 DNA follows: TGTGCCAGCTCACCGACGAGAGGGCAGGGGAAAAATAGCAATCAGCCCCAGCATTTT. Translating it yields CASSPTRGQGKNSNQPQHF.

The gene calls are TRBV20-1 and TRBJ2-2; no definite D call. The length of the CDR3 is 12 residues. Germline V gene lookup returns CDR1 DFQATT and CDR2 SNEGSKA (reference sequence). Trimming shortened V by 3 bases and J by 2 bases, and 4 bases separated the two germline ends. The CDR3 bases are TGCAGTGCTAGTCTTAACACCGGGGAGCTGTTTTTT. Its translation: CSASLNTGELFF.

This chain joins TRBV19 and TRBJ1-2; TRBD1 matches at 9 bases. The ends lost 7 bases at V and 13 bases at J; junction bases unmatched: 16. Germline assignment: CDR1 LNHDA and CDR2 SQIVND (reference sequence). The CDR3 covers 14 residues. CDR3 loop: CASNTIGTGPAGTF. In DNA, the CDR3 is TGTGCCAGTAACACAATCGGGACAGGGCCGGCCGGCACCTTC.

CDR3 region: CASSQDTHTDTQYF. CDR3 DNA sequence: TGCGCCAGCAGCCAAGATACACACACAGATACGCAGTATTTT. The chain couples TRBV4-1 to TRBJ2-3; D is undetermined. V was clipped by 0 bases and J by 2 bases, with 6 bases between them. The CDR3 contains 14 residues. Germline CDR1 MGHRA, CDR2 YSYEKL.